This record looks at one T cell receptor beta chain sequence and its context. Germline CDR1 reads LNHDA; CDR2 reads SQIVND (reference sequence). CDR3 length equals 18 residues. V trimming: 3 bases; J trimming: 3 bases; junction bases outside the gene matches: 12. Method: immunoSEQ multiplex PCR; TCRdb's copy keeps in-frame clones and lacks some. The sample contains some 350,000 clones, around 89% of which appear only once. Participants, about 18 to 100 years old, spanned more than 20 US areas. The data stem from a study of blood T cell repertoires in COVID-19. Material: PBMCs or T cells enriched from blood (not recorded which). This sequence joins TRBV19 and TRBJ2-7; 12 nucleotides agree with TRBD2. This TCR was sampled from a man aged 18 to 30 who had recovered from COVID-19. The CDR3 here is CASSIMASGGDTFYEQYF. The CDR3 DNA follows: TGTGCCAGTAGTATCATGGCTAGCGGGGGGGACACTTTCTACGAGCAGTACTTC.